This is a list of T cell receptor beta chains from one sample in a study of T cells in tuberculosis. Produced via immunoSEQ multiplex PCR; TCRdb's table is partial and in-frame only. Of 20,000 to 25,000 clones listed, roughly 92% were seen once; the top ten hold about 17%. The sequenced sample was PBMCs. The origin of the receptors is a donor aged 10-30 years with latent tuberculosis or without tuberculosis infection. Some clones in this sample may be carry-over from other donors' samples. Both conserved end residues are part of each CDR3. Each record gives: clone size, V gene, J gene, D gene, CDR3 protein, CDR3 DNA. The D gene is left open where the match is weak. Clone size is given for some rows only: seen once, a few or many times, or a class if the clone is expanded.

NA,TRBV14,TRBJ2-1,TRBD2,CASSHPGLRHYNEQFF,TGTGCCAGCAGCCATCCGGGACTACGCCACTACAATGAGCAGTTCTTC
NA,TRBV19,TRBJ2-3,NA,CASWDSYLTDTQYF,TGTGCCAGTTGGGACTCGTACCTCACAGATACGCAGTATTTT
NA,TRBV12-5,TRBJ1-1,NA,CASGLVLGPDTEAFF,TGTGCTAGTGGTTTGGTACTGGGGCCGGACACTGAAGCTTTCTTT
NA,TRBV30,TRBJ1-4,NA,CAWGTGSQLGKLFF,TGTGCCTGGGGAACAGGGTCCCAGCTCGGAAAACTGTTTTTT
NA,TRBV18,TRBJ1-5,TRBD1,CASSPGTGGPNQPQHF,TGTGCCAGCTCGCCCGGGACAGGGGGCCCCAATCAGCCCCAGCATTTT
NA,TRBV18,TRBJ2-7,NA,CASSPAGAYEQYF,TGTGCCAGCTCACCGGCCGGGGCCTACGAGCAGTACTTC
NA,TRBV6-1,TRBJ1-3,NA,CASSHRAGNTIYF,TGTGCCAGCAGTCACAGGGCTGGAAACACCATATATTTT
NA,TRBV30,TRBJ2-7,TRBD2,CAWSGGRGLAGANLDLDYEQYF,TGTGCCTGGAGTGGTGGGCGGGGGCTAGCGGGAGCAAATTTGGACTTGGACTACGAGCAGTACTTC
NA,TRBV4-1,TRBJ1-3,TRBD1,CARGQGTGNTIYF,TGCGCCAGGGGACAGGGGACTGGAAACACCATATATTTT
NA,TRBV6-4,TRBJ2-3,TRBD1,CASSERDRVAGTQYF,TGTGCCAGCAGTGAACGGGACAGGGTGGCGGGAACGCAGTATTTT
once,TRBV30,TRBJ2-1,NA,CARRGREGSNEQFF,TGTGCCAGGAGGGGGCGGGAAGGTTCCAATGAGCAGTTCTTC
NA,TRBV5-1,TRBJ1-6,NA,CASSLDRNSPLHF,TGCGCCAGCAGCTTAGACAGGAATTCACCCCTCCACTTT
NA,TRBV5-4,TRBJ1-2,TRBD1,CASSDRGGPSYGYTF,TGTGCCAGCAGCGATCGAGGGGGCCCGAGCTATGGCTACACCTTC
NA,TRBV6-4,TRBJ1-2,NA,CASRLSSYSGNYGYTF,TGTGCCAGCAGGCTATCTTCTTATTCAGGGAACTATGGCTACACCTTC
NA,TRBV30,TRBJ1-2,NA,CAWRRSDYGYTF,TGTGCCTGGAGGAGATCCGACTATGGCTACACCTTC
NA,TRBV19,TRBJ2-7,TRBD2,CASTLSGQPYEQYF,TGTGCCAGTACCCTTAGCGGGCAACCCTACGAGCAGTACTTC
NA,TRBV6-5,TRBJ1-5,NA,CASSYSYGQPQHF,TGTGCCAGCAGTTACTCATACGGTCAGCCCCAGCATTTT
NA,TRBV5-1,TRBJ2-5,NA,CASSFDRWGETQYF,TGCGCCAGCAGCTTTGACAGGTGGGGTGAGACCCAGTACTTC
NA,TRBV13,TRBJ1-2,TRBD1,CASSFDRQGYYGYTF,TGTGCCAGCAGCTTCGATAGACAGGGTTACTATGGCTACACCTTC
NA,TRBV9,TRBJ2-3,TRBD2,CASSVAGGRGDTQYF,TGTGCCAGCAGCGTAGCCGGGGGGAGGGGAGATACGCAGTATTTT
NA,TRBV27,TRBJ2-7,NA,CASSFGTGSDEQYF,TGTGCCAGCAGTTTCGGAACAGGATCCGACGAGCAGTACTTC
NA,TRBV5-4,TRBJ1-1,NA,CASSLGGRRDTEAFF,TGTGCCAGCAGCCTTGGGGGCAGGAGAGACACTGAAGCTTTCTTT
few,TRBV18,TRBJ2-7,NA,CASSPRRSYEQYF,TGTGCCAGCTCACCACGTCGCAGCTACGAGCAGTACTTC
NA,TRBV7-6,TRBJ1-1,NA,CASSAYGTEAFF,TGTGCCAGCAGCGCGTACGGCACTGAAGCTTTCTTT
NA,TRBV2,TRBJ2-7,NA,CASSEGGKQGYEQYF,TGTGCCAGCAGTGAAGGCGGTAAACAGGGATACGAGCAGTACTTC
NA,TRBV7-6,TRBJ1-4,NA,CASSPDKVDEKLFF,TGTGCCAGCAGCCCAGACAAAGTGGATGAAAAACTGTTTTTT
once,TRBV4-3,TRBJ2-2,TRBD2,CASSQDMVPGLAGGPTGELFF,TGCGCCAGCAGCCAAGATATGGTACCGGGACTAGCGGGAGGCCCCACCGGGGAGCTGTTTTTT
NA,TRBV30,TRBJ2-3,TRBD2,CACHGTSADTQYF,TGTGCCTGCCATGGGACTAGCGCGGATACGCAGTATTTT
NA,TRBV6-6,TRBJ1-1,TRBD1,CAIRTGHTEAFF,TGTGCCATCAGGACAGGGCACACTGAAGCTTTCTTT
NA,TRBV5-1,TRBJ2-1,TRBD2,CASSGGRLAGQDEQFF,TGCGCCAGCAGCGGTGGCCGACTAGCTGGGCAGGATGAGCAGTTCTTC
NA,TRBV11-3,TRBJ2-1,TRBD2,CASSFNLAGGNEQFF,TGTGCCAGCAGCTTCAACCTAGCCGGGGGGAATGAGCAGTTCTTC
NA,TRBV27,TRBJ1-1,TRBD1,CASSPQGRPVAFF,TGTGCCAGCAGCCCACAGGGGAGGCCGGTAGCTTTCTTT
NA,TRBV7-2,TRBJ2-1,TRBD1,CASSLRTGETNEQFF,TGTGCCAGCAGCTTGAGGACAGGGGAAACAAATGAGCAGTTCTTC
NA,TRBV9,TRBJ1-1,NA,CASSVDQVSNTEAFF,TGTGCCAGCAGCGTCGATCAGGTTTCGAACACTGAAGCTTTCTTT
NA,TRBV2,TRBJ2-1,NA,CASSYYNEQFF,TGTGCCAGCAGTTACTACAATGAGCAGTTCTTC
NA,TRBV7-8,TRBJ2-1,TRBD2,CALSREGSYNEQFF,TGTGCCCTGTCACGGGAGGGGTCCTACAATGAGCAGTTCTTC
once,TRBV6-5,TRBJ1-1,TRBD1,CASSPGGIGGTEAFF,TGTGCCAGCAGTCCAGGGGGCATAGGCGGCACTGAAGCTTTCTTT
NA,TRBV6-1,TRBJ2-2,NA,CASRASGTGELFF,TGTGCCAGCAGGGCTTCGGGTACCGGGGAGCTGTTTTTT
NA,TRBV4-3,TRBJ2-7,NA,CASSQTSTSYEQYF,TGCGCCAGCAGCCAAACTAGCACCTCCTACGAGCAGTACTTC
few,TRBV5-1,TRBJ2-7,NA,CASSNRESSYEQYF,TGCGCCAGCAGTAACAGGGAAAGCTCCTACGAGCAGTACTTC
once,TRBV9,TRBJ2-5,TRBD2,CASNVAGETQYF,TGTGCCAGCAACGTAGCGGGAGAGACCCAGTACTTC
once,TRBV10-3,TRBJ2-2,TRBD1,CAISEVAQDRNYYTGELFF,TGTGCCATCAGTGAAGTAGCACAGGACAGGAATTATTACACCGGGGAGCTGTTTTTT
NA,TRBV7-2,TRBJ1-4,NA,CASSLGPGTNEKLFF,TGTGCCAGCAGCTTAGGTCCAGGGACAAATGAAAAACTGTTTTTT
NA,TRBV6-5,TRBJ1-1,NA,CASSHDGRAGTEAFF,TGTGCCAGCAGCCACGACGGCAGGGCTGGCACTGAAGCTTTCTTT
NA,TRBV7-2,TRBJ2-4,NA,CASSLVGGTKNIQYF,TGTGCCAGCAGCTTAGTCGGCGGAACCAAAAACATTCAGTACTTC
NA,TRBV9,TRBJ2-2,TRBD1,CASSVAQGDTGELFF,TGTGCCAGCAGCGTAGCGCAGGGGGACACCGGGGAGCTGTTTTTT
NA,TRBV19,TRBJ2-7,NA,CASSTTAGISEQYF,TGTGCCAGTAGTACCACGGCAGGGATCAGCGAGCAGTACTTC
NA,TRBV5-8,TRBJ2-7,NA,CASSSGQTYYEQYF,TGTGCCAGCAGCAGCGGACAGACATACTACGAGCAGTACTTC
NA,TRBV2,TRBJ1-2,NA,CASSEDNRVGGYTF,TGTGCCAGCAGTGAGGATAACAGGGTAGGAGGCTACACCTTC
NA,TRBV7-8,TRBJ2-1,NA,CASSLPRDLYNEQFF,TGTGCCAGCAGCTTACCTCGGGACTTATACAATGAGCAGTTCTTC
NA,TRBV6-5,TRBJ1-6,NA,CASSSPSPISPLHF,TGTGCCAGCAGTTCCCCCAGTCCAATTTCACCCCTCCACTTT
NA,TRBV5-1,TRBJ2-7,NA,CASSPEGRKEQYF,TGCGCCAGCAGCCCAGAGGGTAGGAAAGAGCAGTACTTC